This TCR beta chain came from a study of PD-1 blockade in classical Hodgkin lymphoma. Findings and limits, study-wide: Underlying causes for the observed repertoire differences were not defined, possibly disease activity or prior therapy. Baseline TCR diversity was reportedly lower in newly diagnosed patients than healthy donors. Diversity in CD4+ TCRs, unlike that measured in CD8+ TCRs, had risen significantly by C4D1. Complete responders had baseline diversity similar to newly diagnosed patients.

Comments on this clone: Its cognate antigen is unknown.

Data came from immunoSEQ multiplex PCR; TCRdb stores just in-frame clones and leaves some out. The repertoire holds about 72,000 clones, with 85% to 95% as singletons. No patient escaped relapse after autologous stem cell transplantation, and brentuximab vedotin exposure varied. The CDR3 loop spans 20 amino acids. V was pared by 4 bases and J by 0 bases, with 24 bases between. Germline V lookup: CDR1 MNHNS, CDR2 SASEGT. This chain uses TRBV6-1 with TRBJ1-4; D unclear. This clonotype was sampled from a human donor with classical Hodgkin lymphoma. The sequences come from peripheral blood mononuclear cells (PBMCs), collected at baseline. Here the CDR3 DNA reads TGTGCCAGCAGTGTTATCAGGATTGCACGGTTTCCTACAACTAATGAAAAACTGTTTTTT. It encodes CASSVIRIARFPTTNEKLFF.